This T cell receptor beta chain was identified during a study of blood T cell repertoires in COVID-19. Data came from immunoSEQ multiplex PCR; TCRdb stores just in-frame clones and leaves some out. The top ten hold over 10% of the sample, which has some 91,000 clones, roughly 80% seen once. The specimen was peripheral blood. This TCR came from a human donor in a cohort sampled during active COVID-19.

CDR3 amino acids: CASSLGTGRNTEAFF. Here the CDR3 DNA reads TGTGCCAGTAGTCTCGGGACAGGGCGGAACACTGAAGCTTTCTTT. The V call is TRBV19, the J call TRBJ1-1; TRBD1 matches 9 bases. Unmatched junction bases numbered 5, after V lost 5 bases and J lost 1 base. CDR1 and CDR2 from the germline V gene are LNHDA and SQIVND (reference sequence). The CDR3 extends over 15 amino acids.